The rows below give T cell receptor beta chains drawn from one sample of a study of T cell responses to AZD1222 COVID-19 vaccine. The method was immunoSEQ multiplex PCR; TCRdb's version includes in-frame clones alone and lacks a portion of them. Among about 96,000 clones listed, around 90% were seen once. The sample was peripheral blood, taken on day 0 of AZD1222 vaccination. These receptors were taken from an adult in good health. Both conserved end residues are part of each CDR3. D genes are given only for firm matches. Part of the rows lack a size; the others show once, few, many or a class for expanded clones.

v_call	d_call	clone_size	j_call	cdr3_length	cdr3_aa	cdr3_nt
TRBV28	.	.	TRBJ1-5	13	CASSPGGNQPQHF	TGTGCCAGCAGCCCTGGTGGCAATCAGCCCCAGCATTTT
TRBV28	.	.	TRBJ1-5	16	CASSLSTRGSNQPQHF	TGTGCCAGCAGTCTCTCGACGCGAGGAAGCAATCAGCCCCAGCATTTT
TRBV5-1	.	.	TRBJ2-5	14	CASSLSIIQETQYF	TGCGCCAGCAGCTTGTCCATTATCCAAGAGACCCAGTACTTC
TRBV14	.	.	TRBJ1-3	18	CASSQDRVPGSSGNTIYF	TGTGCCAGCAGCCAAGATAGGGTCCCGGGCAGTTCTGGAAACACCATATATTTT
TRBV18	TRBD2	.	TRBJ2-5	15	CASSRLAGREETQYF	TGTGCCAGCTCAAGACTAGCGGGCCGAGAAGAGACCCAGTACTTC
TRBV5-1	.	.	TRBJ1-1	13	CASSFGGGTEAFF	TGCGCCAGCAGCTTCGGAGGGGGTACTGAAGCTTTCTTT
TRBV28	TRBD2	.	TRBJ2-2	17	CASSQPAGAPRGGELFF	TGTGCCAGCAGCCAGCCTGCGGGAGCGCCAAGAGGCGGGGAGCTGTTTTTT
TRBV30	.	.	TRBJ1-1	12	CAWRGINTEAFF	TGTGCCTGGAGGGGTATAAACACTGAAGCTTTCTTT
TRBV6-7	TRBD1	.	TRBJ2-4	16	CASSYRTGGVKNIQYF	TGTGCCAGCAGTTACAGGACAGGGGGCGTCAAAAACATTCAGTACTTC
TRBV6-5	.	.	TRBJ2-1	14	CASTLSGLGDEQFF	TGTGCCAGCACCTTGTCGGGGTTGGGGGATGAGCAGTTCTTC
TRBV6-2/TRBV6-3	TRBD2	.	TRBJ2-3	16	CASSYSGLAGRDTQYF	TGTGCCAGCAGTTACTCAGGGCTAGCGGGACGAGATACGCAGTATTTT
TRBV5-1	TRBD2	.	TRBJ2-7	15	CASSPGGTSGGLGHF	TGCGCCAGCAGCCCAGGTGGGACTAGCGGGGGCTTAGGGCACTTC
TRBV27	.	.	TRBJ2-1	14	CASSGYTEGDEQFF	TGTGCCAGCAGCGGTTACACCGAAGGAGATGAGCAGTTCTTC
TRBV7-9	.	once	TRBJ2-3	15	CASSPARTIGDTQYF	TGTGCCAGCAGCCCGGCACGGACAATAGGGGATACGCAGTATTTT
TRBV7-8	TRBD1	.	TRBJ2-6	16	CASSKPTGVGANVLTF	TGTGCCAGCAGCAAACCGACAGGGGTTGGGGCCAACGTCCTGACTTTC
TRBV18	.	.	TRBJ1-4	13	CASSTGTNEKLFF	TGTGCCAGCTCTACGGGGACTAACGAAAAACTGTTTTTT
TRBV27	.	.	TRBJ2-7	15	CASSLRGARVREQYF	TGTGCCAGCAGTTTGAGGGGGGCCAGGGTGAGAGAGCAGTACTTC
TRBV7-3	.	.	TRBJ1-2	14	CASSPGRENYGYTF	TGTGCCAGCAGCCCCGGGAGGGAGAACTATGGCTACACCTTC
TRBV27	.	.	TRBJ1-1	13	CASSLKARTEAFF	TGTGCCAGCAGTTTAAAGGCGAGGACTGAAGCTTTCTTT
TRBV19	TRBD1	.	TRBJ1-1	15	CASSMFSGGNTEAFF	TGTGCCAGTAGTATGTTCTCAGGGGGGAACACTGAAGCTTTCTTT
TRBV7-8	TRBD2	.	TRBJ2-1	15	CASSPGLAGIPEQFF	TGTGCCAGCAGCCCGGGACTAGCGGGAATCCCTGAGCAGTTCTTC
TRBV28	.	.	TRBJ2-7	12	CASSLGGLEQYF	TGTGCCAGCAGTTTAGGTGGACTTGAGCAGTACTTC
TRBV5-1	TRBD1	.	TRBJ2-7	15	CASSLNAGGFYEQYF	TGCGCCAGCAGCCTCAATGCAGGGGGTTTCTACGAGCAGTACTTC
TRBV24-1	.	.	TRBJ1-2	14	CATSGKGVGYGYTF	TGTGCCACCAGTGGTAAAGGGGTAGGGTATGGCTACACCTTC
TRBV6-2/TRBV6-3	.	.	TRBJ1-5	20	CASSYGSGARTLYSNQPQHF	TGTGCCAGCAGTTACGGTAGTGGGGCCAGGACCCTCTATAGCAATCAGCCCCAGCATTTT
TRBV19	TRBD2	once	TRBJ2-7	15	CASSIESGSTYEQYF	TGTGCCAGTAGTATTGAAAGCGGGAGTACCTACGAGCAGTACTTC
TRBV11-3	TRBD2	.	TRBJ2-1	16	CASSSGLAGEGNEQFF	TGTGCCAGCAGCTCCGGACTAGCGGGAGAGGGCAATGAGCAGTTCTTC
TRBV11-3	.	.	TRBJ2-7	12	CASSQGTGGVYF	TGTGCCAGCAGCCAGGGGACTGGGGGCGTCTACTTC
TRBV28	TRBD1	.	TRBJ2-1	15	CASTQGERRLNEQFF	TGTGCCAGCACTCAGGGGGAGAGGAGGTTAAATGAGCAGTTCTTC
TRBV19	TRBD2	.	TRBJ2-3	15	CASIRTSGSTDTQYF	TGTGCCAGTATTAGGACTAGCGGGAGTACAGATACGCAGTATTTT
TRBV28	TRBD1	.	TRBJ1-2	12	CASSQGGYGYTF	TGTGCCAGCAGTCAGGGGGGCTATGGCTACACCTTC
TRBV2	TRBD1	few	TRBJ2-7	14	CASRRDRPPDEQYF	TGTGCCAGCAGGAGGGACAGGCCGCCCGACGAGCAGTACTTC
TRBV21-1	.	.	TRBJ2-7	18	CASSKVPGVDLGFYEQYF	TGTGCCAGCAGCAAAGTGCCAGGGGTGGACTTGGGGTTTTACGAGCAGTACTTC
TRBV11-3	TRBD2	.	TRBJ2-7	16	CASSLSGSGNSYEQYF	TGTGCCAGCAGCTTAAGCGGGAGTGGGAACTCCTACGAGCAGTACTTC
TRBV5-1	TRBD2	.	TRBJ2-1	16	CASSGGTSGPRVEQFF	TGCGCCAGCAGCGGAGGGACTAGCGGCCCCAGGGTTGAGCAGTTCTTC
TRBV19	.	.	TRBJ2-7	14	CASSMAGGNYEQYF	TGTGCCAGTAGTATGGCAGGGGGGAACTACGAGCAGTACTTC
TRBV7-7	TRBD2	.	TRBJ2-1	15	CASSLAAGEHNEQFF	TGTGCTAGCAGCTTAGCAGCGGGAGAGCACAATGAGCAGTTCTTC
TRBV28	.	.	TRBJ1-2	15	CASSLVAGSDAGYTF	TGTGCCAGCAGTTTAGTTGCAGGGAGTGACGCTGGCTACACCTTC
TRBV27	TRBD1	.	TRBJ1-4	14	CASMSGGTNEKLFF	TGTGCCAGCATGTCAGGGGGAACTAATGAAAAACTGTTTTTT
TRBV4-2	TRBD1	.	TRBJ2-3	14	CASSQGQGPDTQYF	TGTGCCAGCAGCCAAGGACAGGGCCCAGATACGCAGTATTTT
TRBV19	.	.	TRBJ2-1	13	CASSIKRYNEQFF	TGTGCCAGTAGTATAAAGCGCTACAATGAGCAGTTCTTC
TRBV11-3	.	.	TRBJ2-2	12	CASSPDSGELFF	TGTGCCAGCAGCCCCGACTCCGGGGAGCTGTTTTTT
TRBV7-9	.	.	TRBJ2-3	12	CASSEYTDTQYF	TGTGCCAGCAGCGAGTATACAGATACGCAGTATTTT
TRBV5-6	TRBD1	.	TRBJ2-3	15	CASSRRQGGTDTQYF	TGTGCCAGCAGCCGCAGACAGGGAGGCACAGATACGCAGTATTTT
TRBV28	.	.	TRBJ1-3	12	CASSSHGNTIYF	TGTGCCAGCAGTTCCCATGGAAACACCATATATTTT
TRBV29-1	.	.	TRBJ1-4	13	CSVLRTGVEKLFF	TGCAGCGTCTTAAGAACCGGGGTGGAAAAACTGTTTTTT
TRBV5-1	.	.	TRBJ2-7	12	CASSPDGYEQYF	TGCGCCAGCAGCCCAGACGGGTACGAGCAGTACTTC
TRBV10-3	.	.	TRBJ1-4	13	CAISPEGREKLFF	TGTGCCATCAGTCCGGAGGGCCGGGAAAAACTGTTTTTT